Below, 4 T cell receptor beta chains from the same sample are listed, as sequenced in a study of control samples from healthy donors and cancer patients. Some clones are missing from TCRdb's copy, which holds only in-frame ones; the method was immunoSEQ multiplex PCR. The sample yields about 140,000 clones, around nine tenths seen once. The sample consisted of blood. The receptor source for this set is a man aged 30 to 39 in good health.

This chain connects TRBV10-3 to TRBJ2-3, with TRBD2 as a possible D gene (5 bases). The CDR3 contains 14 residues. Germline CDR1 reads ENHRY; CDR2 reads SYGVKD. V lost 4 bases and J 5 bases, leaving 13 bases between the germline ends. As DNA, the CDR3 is TGTGCCATCAGTGTGGCGGCGGGTTTAGATACGCAGTATTTT. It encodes CAISVAAGLDTQYF.

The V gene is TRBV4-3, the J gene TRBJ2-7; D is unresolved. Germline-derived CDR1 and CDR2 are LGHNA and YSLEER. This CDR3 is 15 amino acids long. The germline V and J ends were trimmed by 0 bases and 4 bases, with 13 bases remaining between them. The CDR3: CASSQDPDGKYEQYF. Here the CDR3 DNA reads TGCGCCAGCAGCCAAGATCCCGACGGAAAGTACGAGCAGTACTTC.

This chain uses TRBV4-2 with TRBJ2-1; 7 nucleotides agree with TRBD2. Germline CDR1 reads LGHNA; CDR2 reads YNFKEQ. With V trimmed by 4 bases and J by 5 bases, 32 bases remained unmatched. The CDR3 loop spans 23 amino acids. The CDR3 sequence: CASSRRTRVFGRDDGGGNNEQFF. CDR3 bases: TGTGCCAGCAGCCGAAGGACTAGAGTATTTGGCAGAGATGACGGTGGAGGGAACAATGAGCAGTTCTTC.

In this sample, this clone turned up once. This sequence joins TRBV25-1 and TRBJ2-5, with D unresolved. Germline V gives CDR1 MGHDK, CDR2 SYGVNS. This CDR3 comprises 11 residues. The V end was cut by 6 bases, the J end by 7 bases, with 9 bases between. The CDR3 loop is CASSARLTQYF. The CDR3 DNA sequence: TGTGCCAGCAGCGCCCGATTGACCCAGTACTTC.